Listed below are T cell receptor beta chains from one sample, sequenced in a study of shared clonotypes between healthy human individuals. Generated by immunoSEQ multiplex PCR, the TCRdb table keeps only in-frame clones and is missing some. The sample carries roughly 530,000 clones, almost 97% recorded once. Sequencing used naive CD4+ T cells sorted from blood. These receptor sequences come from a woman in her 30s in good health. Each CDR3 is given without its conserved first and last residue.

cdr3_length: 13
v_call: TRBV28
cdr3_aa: ASRKTGAPPDTQY

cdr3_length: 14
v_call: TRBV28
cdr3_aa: ASSAPLGLAQNEQF

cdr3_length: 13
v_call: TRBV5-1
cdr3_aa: ASSLAAGAFSEQF

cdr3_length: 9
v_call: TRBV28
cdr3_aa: ASSSPKLDF

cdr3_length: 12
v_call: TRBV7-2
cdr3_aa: ASSSLGGAQPQH

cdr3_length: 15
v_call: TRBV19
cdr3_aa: ASSISPGSGLNEKLF

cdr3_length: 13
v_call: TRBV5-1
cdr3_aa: ASSSDSYRSYEQY

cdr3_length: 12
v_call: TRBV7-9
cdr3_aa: ASSLSSGYNEQF

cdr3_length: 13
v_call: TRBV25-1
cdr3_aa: ASSESRNLGPEQF

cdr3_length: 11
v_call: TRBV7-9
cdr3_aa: ASSLNQGAEQY

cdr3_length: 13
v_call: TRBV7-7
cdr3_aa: ASSSHPVGTDTQY

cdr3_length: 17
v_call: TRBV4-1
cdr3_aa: ASSQDNIFGDRGSHEQY

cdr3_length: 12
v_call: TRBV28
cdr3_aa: ASSFRRVNTEAF

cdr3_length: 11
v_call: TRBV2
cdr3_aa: ASSSEGTAEAF

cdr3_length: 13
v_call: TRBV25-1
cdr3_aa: ASSEPLTGSGEQY

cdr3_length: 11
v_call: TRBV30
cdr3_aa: AWSGGTGQPQH

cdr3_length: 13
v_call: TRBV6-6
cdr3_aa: ASSPRQGPNNEQF

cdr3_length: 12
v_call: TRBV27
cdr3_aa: ASSSRQTGPEAF

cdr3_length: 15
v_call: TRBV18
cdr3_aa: ASSPGTSGLGAYEQY

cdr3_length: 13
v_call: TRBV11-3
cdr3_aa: ASSLTGLYSYEQY

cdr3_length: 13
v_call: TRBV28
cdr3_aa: ASSQPGQGNSPLH

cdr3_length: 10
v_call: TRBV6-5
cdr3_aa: ASSKVNSPLH

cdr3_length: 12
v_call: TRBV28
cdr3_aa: ASTVGTGAYEQY

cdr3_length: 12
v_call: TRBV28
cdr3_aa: ASIATPGPVAQY